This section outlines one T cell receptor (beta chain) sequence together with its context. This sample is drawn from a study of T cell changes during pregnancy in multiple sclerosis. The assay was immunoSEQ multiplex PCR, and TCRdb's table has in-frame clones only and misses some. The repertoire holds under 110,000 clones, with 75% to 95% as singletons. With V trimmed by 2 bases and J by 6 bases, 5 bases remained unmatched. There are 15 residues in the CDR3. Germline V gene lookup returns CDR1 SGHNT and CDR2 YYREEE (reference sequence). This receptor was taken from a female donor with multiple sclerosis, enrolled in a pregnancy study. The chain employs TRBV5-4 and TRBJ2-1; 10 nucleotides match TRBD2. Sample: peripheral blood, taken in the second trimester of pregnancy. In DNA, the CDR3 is TGTGCCAGCAGCTTAGCGGGAGGGCCTGGCAATGAGCAGTTCTTC. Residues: CASSLAGGPGNEQFF.